Listed below are T cell receptor beta chains from one sample, sequenced in a study of blood T cell repertoires in COVID-19. The table came from immunoSEQ multiplex PCR; TCRdb's copy has only in-frame clones and leaves some out. This table has tens of thousands of clones, roughly three quarters appearing once. Sequenced material: peripheral blood. The receptors here all came from a man between 65 and 79 years old with acute or convalescent COVID-19. Each CDR3 is given with its conserved first and last residue. Each record gives: J gene, D gene, clone size, V gene, CDR3 protein, CDR3 DNA. The D gene is left open where the match is weak. Not every row has a clone size; where given, it reads once, few, many or a size class.

TRBJ2-1,TRBD2,.,TRBV7-9,CASSPPAGSGRARYNEQFF,TGTGCCAGCAGCCCACCCGCGGGGAGCGGGAGGGCCCGTTACAATGAGCAGTTCTTC
TRBJ2-7,TRBD2,once,TRBV15,CATRPTSDDYEQYF,TGTGCCACCAGACCAACTAGCGACGACTACGAGCAGTACTTC
TRBJ2-4,TRBD2,.,TRBV4-1,CASSQDGSGRLKNIQYF,TGCGCCAGCAGCCAAGACGGAAGCGGGAGACTAAAAAACATTCAGTACTTC
TRBJ2-1,.,.,TRBV7-3,CASSPEAAGYNEQFF,TGTGCCAGCAGCCCCGAAGCAGCGGGTTACAATGAGCAGTTCTTC
TRBJ1-2,TRBD1,.,TRBV28,CASRSTGNYGYTF,TGTGCCAGCAGGTCGACAGGGAACTATGGCTACACCTTC
TRBJ2-1,TRBD2,once,TRBV29-1,CSVGAGDLNEQFF,TGCAGCGTAGGAGCGGGAGACCTCAATGAGCAGTTCTTC
TRBJ1-1,TRBD1,.,TRBV6-5,CASSMTGTNTEAFF,TGTGCCAGCAGCATGACAGGGACCAACACTGAAGCTTTCTTT
TRBJ2-5,TRBD2,.,TRBV7-2,CASSPQRDRETQYF,TGTGCCAGCAGCCCCCAGCGGGACCGGGAGACCCAGTACTTC
TRBJ2-1,TRBD2,.,TRBV28,CASSRRLAGYNEQFF,TGTGCCAGCAGCCGCAGACTAGCGGGCTACAATGAGCAGTTCTTC
TRBJ2-7,TRBD1,.,TRBV28,CASSLGGDRAHEQYF,TGTGCCAGCAGTTTAGGGGGAGACAGGGCCCACGAGCAGTACTTC
TRBJ2-7,TRBD2,.,TRBV4-3,CASSQIHGTRGEQYF,TGCGCCAGCAGCCAAATTCACGGGACTAGGGGCGAGCAGTACTTC
TRBJ2-3,.,.,TRBV11-2,CASSLAFARDTQYF,TGTGCCAGCAGCTTAGCCTTTGCGCGGGATACGCAGTATTTT
TRBJ2-5,.,.,TRBV20-1,CSASSRLYQETQYF,TGCAGTGCTAGTTCGAGGTTGTACCAAGAGACCCAGTACTTC
TRBJ2-7,TRBD1,.,TRBV6-5,CASSYLGQGAREQYF,TGTGCCAGCAGTTACCTAGGACAGGGGGCGCGGGAGCAGTACTTC
TRBJ2-5,.,.,TRBV9,CASSNLQGGETQYF,TGTGCCAGCAGCAATCTACAGGGGGGGGAGACCCAGTACTTC
TRBJ2-3,TRBD2,once,TRBV19,CASSIGLAGAAFTDTQYF,TGTGCCAGTAGTATCGGGCTAGCGGGAGCGGCTTTCACAGATACGCAGTATTTT
TRBJ2-1,.,.,TRBV9,CASSVATLGGYNEQFF,TGTGCCAGCAGCGTAGCTACCCTAGGAGGCTACAATGAGCAGTTCTTC
TRBJ2-1,.,.,TRBV15,CATSSWLAADNEQFF,TGTGCCACCAGCAGTTGGTTAGCGGCCGACAATGAGCAGTTCTTC
TRBJ1-3,TRBD1,few,TRBV28,CASSFILQGAANTIYF,TGTGCCAGCAGCTTTATCCTACAGGGGGCGGCGAACACCATATATTTT
TRBJ2-1,TRBD2,.,TRBV20-1,CSASGSGLSYNEQFF,TGCAGTGCTAGTGGTAGCGGGCTTTCCTACAATGAGCAGTTCTTC
TRBJ1-4,TRBD1,once,TRBV27,CASSSGTGLEKLFF,TGTGCCAGCAGTAGCGGGACAGGGCTTGAAAAACTGTTTTTT
TRBJ1-4,.,once,TRBV28,CASSLGGTNEKLFF,TGTGCCAGCAGTTTGGGGGGAACTAATGAAAAACTGTTTTTT
TRBJ2-5,TRBD2,.,TRBV5-1,CASSSSTSAQETQYF,TGCGCCAGCAGCTCCTCGACTAGCGCACAAGAGACCCAGTACTTC
TRBJ2-7,TRBD2,.,TRBV6-2/TRBV6-3,CASSGGLAGSSYEQYF,TGTGCCAGCAGTGGGGGACTAGCGGGCAGCTCCTACGAGCAGTACTTC
TRBJ1-3,TRBD1,.,TRBV6-6,CASTNGGQGGNTIYF,TGTGCCAGCACCAACGGCGGACAGGGTGGAAACACCATATATTTT
TRBJ2-7,.,.,TRBV5-1,CASSLEQGRAYEQYF,TGCGCCAGCAGCTTGGAGCAGGGGAGGGCCTACGAGCAGTACTTC